The present entry profiles one TCR beta chain with its context. This specimen belongs to a study of blood T cell repertoires in COVID-19. Study background: Italy, Spain and the United States were the sources of the convalescent and acute COVID-19 samples. T cells, B-cell-depleted T cells, or PBMCs provided the cDNA or gDNA that served as material.

In the original analysis: Reference gene primer amplification gave estimated nucleated cell counts. Measured with immunoSEQ multiplex PCR; TCRdb has only the in-frame clones, and not every one. V, J and clone size were drawn from that table, and D and trimming were deduced from the DNA. Of under 200,000 clones in the sample, 88% were seen once. Per germline, CDR1 MNHEY and CDR2 SVGEGT. Trimming pared 2 bases from V and 4 bases from J, leaving 9 bases between. The CDR3 has 14 residues. Specimen: peripheral blood. V usage is TRBV6-2 or TRBV6-3 and J usage is TRBJ2-1; possible D gene TRBD1, 6 bases. The receptor's source is a man in his forties with active or convalescent COVID-19. CDR3 nucleotide sequence: TGTGCCAGCAGTTACGCCCAGGGGTACAATGAGCAGTTCTTC. Amino acids: CASSYAQGYNEQFF.